In its sample, the clone carrying this T cell receptor beta chain was seen once. Its antigen is currently unknown. This specimen includes other DNA sequences encoding the same CDR3. Method: immunoSEQ multiplex PCR; TCRdb's copy keeps in-frame clones and lacks some. The sample lists tens of thousands of clones, 84% occurring once. This sample was included in a study of a mutant IDH1 vaccine in newly diagnosed glioma. Regarding the study as a whole: Pseudoprogression seemed unrelated to changes in top peripheral T cell clonotypes.

The sample's time point: week 23, last vaccination. Topical imiquimod accompanied each vaccine dose, which consisted of 300 ug of mutant IDH1 20-mer peptide. Germline loops: CDR1 SQVTM, CDR2 ANQGSEA. This CDR3 contains 13 residues. Trimming removed 8 bases from V and 2 bases from J, with 15 bases in between. The clonotype comes from a man younger than 30 with glioma. This sample comprised PBMCs, obtained from a glioma patient whose treatment included an IDH1 peptide vaccine. The chain joins TRBV29-1 to TRBJ1-1; D not certain. CDR3 sequence reads: CSRRLALNTEAFF. Here the CDR3 DNA reads TGCAGCCGAAGGTTAGCCTTAAACACTGAAGCTTTCTTT.